This T cell receptor beta chain was identified during a study of multiple sclerosis patients with progressive multifocal leukoencephalopathy. Libraries were prepared by immunoSEQ multiplex PCR; TCRdb keeps only in-frame clonotypes and omits some of them. Among tens of thousands of clones listed, around 91% were seen once. The time point was: about 13 months of natalizumab therapy. The clonotype was recovered from a human donor with multiple sclerosis. The source was PBMCs, collected from a patient treated with natalizumab.

CDR3 sequence reads: CASSSQGYSNQPQHF. CDR3 nucleotides: TGTGCCAGCAGTTCACAGGGATATAGCAATCAGCCCCAGCATTTT. The V and J genes are TRBV27 and TRBJ1-5, with D possibly matching TRBD1 (6 bases). The CDR3 length is 15 residues. Germline V gene lookup returns CDR1 MNHEY and CDR2 SMNVEV (reference sequence). Between the trimmed V and J ends, which lost 4 bases and 0 bases, there was a span of 10 bases.